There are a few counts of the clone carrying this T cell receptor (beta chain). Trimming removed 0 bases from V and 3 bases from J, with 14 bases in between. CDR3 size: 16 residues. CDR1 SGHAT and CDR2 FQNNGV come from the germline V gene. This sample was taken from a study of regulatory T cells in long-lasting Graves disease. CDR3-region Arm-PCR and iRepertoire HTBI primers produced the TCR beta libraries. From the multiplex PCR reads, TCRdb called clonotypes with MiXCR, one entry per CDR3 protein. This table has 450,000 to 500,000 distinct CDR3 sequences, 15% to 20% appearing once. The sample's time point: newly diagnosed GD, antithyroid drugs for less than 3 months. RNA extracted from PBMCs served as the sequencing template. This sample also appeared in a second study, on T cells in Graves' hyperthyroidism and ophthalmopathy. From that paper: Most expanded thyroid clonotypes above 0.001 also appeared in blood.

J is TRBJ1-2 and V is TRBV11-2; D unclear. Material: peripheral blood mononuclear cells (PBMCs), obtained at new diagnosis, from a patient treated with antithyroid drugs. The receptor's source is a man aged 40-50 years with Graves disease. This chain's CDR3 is CASSLDGGPPYYGYTF. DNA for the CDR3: TGTGCCAGCAGCTTAGATGGAGGCCCTCCTTACTATGGCTACACCTTC.